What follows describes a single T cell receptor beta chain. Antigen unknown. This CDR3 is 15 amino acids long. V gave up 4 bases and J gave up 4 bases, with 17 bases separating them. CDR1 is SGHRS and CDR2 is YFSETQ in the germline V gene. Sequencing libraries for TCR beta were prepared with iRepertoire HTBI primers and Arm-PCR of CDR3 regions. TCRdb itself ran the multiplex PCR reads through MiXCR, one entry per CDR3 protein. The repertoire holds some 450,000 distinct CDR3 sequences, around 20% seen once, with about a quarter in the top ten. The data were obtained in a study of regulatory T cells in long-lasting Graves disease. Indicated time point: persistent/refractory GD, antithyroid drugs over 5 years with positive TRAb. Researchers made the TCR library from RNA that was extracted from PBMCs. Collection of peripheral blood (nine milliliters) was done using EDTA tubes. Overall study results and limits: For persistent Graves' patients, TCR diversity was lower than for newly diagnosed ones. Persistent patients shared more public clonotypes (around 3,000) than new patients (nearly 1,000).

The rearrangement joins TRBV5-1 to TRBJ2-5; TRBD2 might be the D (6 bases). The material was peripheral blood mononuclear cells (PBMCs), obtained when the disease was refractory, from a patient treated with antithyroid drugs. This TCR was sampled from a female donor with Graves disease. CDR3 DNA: TGCGCCAGCAGCACCGGGACTTTTGGGGGAGAGACCCAGTACTTC. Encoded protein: CASSTGTFGGETQYF.